This is a list of T cell receptor beta chains from one sample in a study of T cells in Graves' hyperthyroidism and ophthalmopathy. From the multiplex PCR reads, TCRdb called clonotypes with MiXCR, one entry per CDR3 protein. In the table there are some 370,000 distinct CDR3 sequences, over 11% of which are singletons. Sequencing used blood. The receptors come from a man over 45 with Graves' ophthalmopathy. Both conserved end residues are trimmed from each CDR3. Size is stated for part of the rows, as once, few or many counts, or as a class when the clone is expanded.

v_call: TRBV19; clone_size: .; cdr3_aa: ASSPKGFQNTEAF
v_call: TRBV4-1; clone_size: .; cdr3_aa: ASSPPLGAREQY
v_call: TRBV6-2/TRBV6-3; clone_size: many; cdr3_aa: ASSYESGQINEKLF
v_call: TRBV20-1; clone_size: .; cdr3_aa: SARDLSGRMSYNEQF
v_call: TRBV10-3; clone_size: many; cdr3_aa: AISERTMNTEAF
v_call: TRBV6-1; clone_size: .; cdr3_aa: ASTHVLT
v_call: TRBV11-1; clone_size: .; cdr3_aa: ASSGQETQF
v_call: TRBV16; clone_size: .; cdr3_aa: ASSQGQLSYNEQF
v_call: TRBV10-2; clone_size: .; cdr3_aa: ASRTGGANTGELF
v_call: TRBV5-1; clone_size: few; cdr3_aa: ASSLRDRATDTQY
v_call: TRBV19; clone_size: .; cdr3_aa: ASSINRDSSYEQY
v_call: TRBV30; clone_size: many; cdr3_aa: AWRTPGTGHYGYT
v_call: TRBV29-1; clone_size: few; cdr3_aa: SVDAGPNEQF
v_call: TRBV5-1; clone_size: many; cdr3_aa: ASSLVAVGLGNTIY
v_call: TRBV7-9; clone_size: few; cdr3_aa: ASSLWTGTSGRAGVTTLTDTQY
v_call: TRBV28; clone_size: many; cdr3_aa: ASSLFNYEQY
v_call: TRBV7-9; clone_size: .; cdr3_aa: ASSPPRDSITDTQY
v_call: TRBV7-2; clone_size: few; cdr3_aa: ASRFRETDTGELF
v_call: TRBV12-3/TRBV12-4; clone_size: .; cdr3_aa: ASSPLHTSGANVLT
v_call: TRBV2; clone_size: many; cdr3_aa: ALRDETYEQY
v_call: TRBV13; clone_size: many; cdr3_aa: ASSLGTGSTDTQY
v_call: TRBV7-2; clone_size: many; cdr3_aa: ASSLTGGPGEQY
v_call: TRBV7-7; clone_size: .; cdr3_aa: ASSLERLAGEQF
v_call: TRBV28; clone_size: many; cdr3_aa: ASNPPMTGSAYEQY
v_call: TRBV19; clone_size: few; cdr3_aa: ASSMEALQGAF
v_call: TRBV9; clone_size: few; cdr3_aa: ASSPSSSGRSDTQY
v_call: TRBV30; clone_size: few; cdr3_aa: AWGPGAGANVLT
v_call: TRBV6-5; clone_size: many; cdr3_aa: ASSYSGTSRETQY
v_call: TRBV6-1; clone_size: few; cdr3_aa: ATGRAISYEQY
v_call: TRBV9; clone_size: many; cdr3_aa: ASSVAPQGGEETQY
v_call: TRBV6-1; clone_size: many; cdr3_aa: ASRWTGDQPQH
v_call: TRBV10-2; clone_size: many; cdr3_aa: ASSPQGNIQY
v_call: TRBV6-1; clone_size: few; cdr3_aa: ASKLNRGGYEQY
v_call: TRBV7-9; clone_size: few; cdr3_aa: ASTSGISQY
v_call: TRBV29-1; clone_size: many; cdr3_aa: SVRIPPYEQY
v_call: TRBV24-1; clone_size: .; cdr3_aa: ATSDRLAGGGETQY
v_call: TRBV6-1; clone_size: many; cdr3_aa: ASRDMGHTDTQY
v_call: TRBV9; clone_size: .; cdr3_aa: ASSLRALPLTYNEQF
v_call: TRBV29-1; clone_size: .; cdr3_aa: SHLAMGTTDTQY
v_call: TRBV20-1; clone_size: .; cdr3_aa: SASGRATGELF
v_call: TRBV14; clone_size: .; cdr3_aa: ASAEQGGRIYTQY
v_call: TRBV7-2; clone_size: .; cdr3_aa: ASSFGGLKADTQY
v_call: TRBV3-1; clone_size: .; cdr3_aa: ASSPRVWDRGIEQF
v_call: TRBV12-3/TRBV12-4; clone_size: .; cdr3_aa: ASSPSGPGETQY
v_call: TRBV2; clone_size: many; cdr3_aa: ASSAKEMNTEAF
v_call: TRBV11-2; clone_size: many; cdr3_aa: ASSLRHLSNTGELF
v_call: TRBV20-1; clone_size: few; cdr3_aa: SARDRTAPNQPQH
v_call: TRBV20-1; clone_size: .; cdr3_aa: SARGGGNQPQH
v_call: TRBV27; clone_size: many; cdr3_aa: ASSPILDTDTQY
v_call: TRBV6-2/TRBV6-3; clone_size: .; cdr3_aa: ASVDRAVNEQY
v_call: TRBV11-2; clone_size: many; cdr3_aa: ASSLEGQGSYNEQF